Below, 29 T cell receptor beta chains from the same sample are listed, as sequenced in a study of blood T cells in healthy people across ages. For the second PCR, which ran for about 6 to 11 cycles, a sample-barcoded 5' primer and a J-beta primer mix were used. Via MiXCR, TCRdb re-called the 5' RACE reads, giving one row per CDR3 protein. The data show roughly 1,500,000 distinct CDR3 sequences, about 32% seen once. The sequenced material came from blood. Receptors originate from a woman aged 30 to 39 in good health.

V gene TRBV5-1 combines with J gene TRBJ1-2; the D is unclear. CDR1 and CDR2 (germline): SGHRS, YFSETQ. Trimming shortened V by 4 bases and J by 4 bases, and 14 bases separated the two germline ends. There are 14 residues in the CDR3. The CDR3 DNA is TGCGCCAGCAGCCCCTCGGAGGGCCTCTATGGCTACACCTTC. As protein: CASSPSEGLYGYTF.

The chain recombines TRBV20-1 with TRBJ2-7, with TRBD2 as a possible D gene (5 bases). There are 15 residues in the CDR3. Germline V gives CDR1 DFQATT, CDR2 SNEGSKA (reference sequence). V was clipped by 3 bases and J by 3 bases, with 18 bases between them. The CDR3 loop reads CSASRAGLSFYEQYF. The CDR3 nucleotides are TGCAGTGCTAGTCGGGCGGGTTTAAGCTTCTACGAGCAGTACTTC.

This clonotype has just a few counts. The chain links TRBV12-3 or TRBV12-4 to TRBJ2-1; D may match TRBD1 or TRBD2 (5 bases each). This CDR3 has 14 amino acids. V lost 3 bases and J lost 6, with 12 bases in between. This CDR3 reads CASSLGEGTNEQFF. In DNA, the CDR3 is TGTGCCAGCAGTTTGGGAGAAGGGACCAATGAGCAGTTCTTC.

In its sample, this clonotype was seen a few times. J is TRBJ2-7 and V is TRBV10-2, with 9 nucleotides matching TRBD2. CDR3 length: 17 amino acids. Trimming cost V 7 bases and J 0 bases; bases outside gene matches: 13. Germline V CDR1 and CDR2: WSHSY, SAAADI. CDR3 loop: CASKRGDSSMSSYEQYF. CDR3 DNA: TGCGCCAGCAAGCGGGGGGACTCTAGTATGAGCTCCTACGAGCAGTACTTC.

For the CDR3, the DNA is TGTGCCAGCAGTTTTCCTATTGTTCCGCCTTACAATGAGCAGTACTTC. Amino acid sequence: CASSFPIVPPYNEQYF. V is TRBV28 and J is TRBJ2-7; unclear D gene. Per germline, CDR1 MDHEN and CDR2 SYDVKM. Deletions cut 3 bases from V and 7 bases from J, with 22 bases between. The length of the CDR3 is 16 residues.

This clonotype was observed a handful of times. The chain carries TRBV4-1 and TRBJ2-3, with 10 bases that match TRBD2. This CDR3 comprises 19 residues. CDR1 is MGHRA, CDR2 YSYEKL, per germline. V gave up 0 bases and J gave up 2 bases; unmatched junction bases: 11. CDR3 region: CASSQDEGRTSGITDTQYF. The CDR3 DNA reads TGCGCCAGCAGCCAAGACGAAGGACGCACTAGCGGGATCACAGATACGCAGTATTTT.

The sample holds a few counts of this clonotype. The chain has TRBV7-9 and TRBJ1-2; no definite D call. The V end was cut by 1 base, the J end by 4 bases, with 16 bases between. The CDR3 length is 16 residues. The V gene's germline CDR1 is SEHNR and CDR2 FQNEAQ (reference sequence). In DNA form, the CDR3 reads TGTGCCAGCAGCTTAGATAGGCAGTTCCTGGGCTATGGCTACACCTTC. Protein: CASSLDRQFLGYGYTF.

V gene TRBV5-1 combines with J gene TRBJ2-5; TRBD2 is a possible D gene (5 bases). V was cut by 7 bases and J by 0 bases, with 10 bases left in between. The CDR3 runs to 13 residues. Per the germline V gene, CDR1 is SGHRS and CDR2 is YFSETQ. CDR3 in amino acids: CASGYSDQETQYF. CDR3 bases: TGCGCCAGCGGTTATAGCGACCAAGAGACCCAGTACTTC.

This chain connects TRBV24-1 to TRBJ2-1, with a tentative D call TRBD2 (6 bases). CDR1 is KGHDR and CDR2 is SFDVKD in the germline V gene. The CDR3 is made up of 17 amino acids. V dropped 3 bases and J dropped 3 bases, with 17 bases sitting between them. The CDR3 sequence: CATSDTLGRTNYNEQFF. Written as DNA, the CDR3 is TGTGCCACCAGTGATACCCTGGGCCGGACTAACTACAATGAGCAGTTCTTC.

This clonotype was detected only a few times. The chain carries TRBV12-3 or TRBV12-4 and TRBJ2-7; weak D call: TRBD2 (6 bases). Trimming left V 0 bases short and J 6 bases short, with 9 bases between. CDR3 size: 13 residues. The CDR3 sequence is CASSLAYGGEQYF. For the CDR3, the DNA is TGTGCCAGCAGTTTAGCGTACGGGGGCGAGCAGTACTTC.

This clonotype has only a few counts. The chain combines TRBV20-1 with TRBJ2-3, with 13 bases lining up with TRBD2. The CDR3 is 15 amino acids. Germline CDR1 and CDR2: DFQATT and SNEGSKA (reference sequence). With V trimmed by 3 bases and J by 5 bases, 5 bases remained unmatched. CDR3 bases: TGCAGTGCTAGTAGTACTAGCGGGGGGGTAGATACGCAGTATTTT. Protein: CSASSTSGGVDTQYF.

This clonotype appeared a few times. The gene calls are TRBV6-5 and TRBJ1-2; 7 bases are a match to TRBD1. Germline V CDR1 and CDR2: MNHEY, SVGAGI. The junction had 9 bases not matched to a gene; V was cut back by 0 bases and J by 8 bases. The CDR3 runs to 15 residues. CDR3 residues: CASSYSIDRVNGYTF. As DNA, the CDR3 is TGTGCCAGCAGTTACTCAATAGACAGGGTAAACGGCTACACCTTC.

The J gene is TRBJ2-3, the V gene TRBV10-3; D is ambiguous. CDR1 and CDR2 (germline): ENHRY, SYGVKD. This CDR3 comprises 14 residues. Deletions cut 3 bases from V and 3 bases from J, with 10 bases between. The DNA of the CDR3 is TGTGCCATCAGTGACGAAAGGAGAACAGATACGCAGTATTTT. Its protein is CAISDERRTDTQYF.

This chain links TRBV28 with TRBJ2-7, with D perhaps TRBD1 or TRBD2 (5 bases each). The CDR3 sequence is 11 residues long. Germline CDR1 and CDR2: MDHEN and SYDVKM. Trimming took off 3 bases at V and 12 bases at J, with 12 bases between the two ends. As DNA, the CDR3 is TGTGCCAGCAGTTTTGGGGGAGTAAGGTACTTC. Translated, it gives CASSFGGVRYF. Full variable domain (remainder filled in from reference TRBV28 and TRBJ2-7): DVKVTQSSRYLVKRTGEKVFLECVQDMDHENMFWYRQDPGLGLRLIYFSYDVKMKEKGDIPEGYSVSREKKERFSLILESASTNQTSMYLCASSFGGVRYFGPGTRLTVT.

This chain connects TRBV5-1 to TRBJ2-1; possibly TRBD1 or TRBD2 for D (5 bases each). Trimming removed 4 bases from V and 10 bases from J, with 21 bases in between. The CDR3 is made up of 15 amino acids. Per the germline V gene, CDR1 is SGHRS and CDR2 is YFSETQ. The CDR3 here is CASSGETTRAGEQFF. The CDR3 nucleotides read TGCGCCAGCAGCGGGGAAACTACTAGGGCAGGGGAGCAGTTCTTC.

This clonotype was found a few times. The gene calls are TRBV28 and TRBJ2-5; D is tentatively TRBD1 or TRBD2 (6 bases each). This CDR3 is built from 15 residues. The V gene lost 2 bases and the J gene lost 5 bases, with 15 bases spanning the gap. CDR1 and CDR2 from the germline V gene are MDHEN and SYDVKM. CDR3 DNA sequence: TGTGCCAGCAGTTTAGTTATGGGGGGCGCGGAGACCCAGTACTTC. Translating it yields CASSLVMGGAETQYF.

This clonotype was observed a few times. The chain combines TRBV19 with TRBJ2-1; the D gene is possibly TRBD1 (6 bases). CDR1 is LNHDA, CDR2 SQIVND, per germline (reference sequence). The V end was cut by 5 bases, the J end by 13 bases, with 18 bases between. The CDR3 spans 13 residues. For the CDR3, the DNA is TGTGCCAGTAGTCCCCACAGGGATTTCCAACAGTTCTTC. This translates into CASSPHRDFQQFF. The full variable domain, with the rest looked up from reference TRBV19 and TRBJ2-1, is DGGITQSPKYLFRKEGQNVTLSCEQNLNHDAMYWYRQDPGQGLRLIYYSQIVNDFQKGDIAEGYSVSREKKESFPLTVTSAQKNPTAFYLCASSPHRDFQQFFGPGTRLTVL.

In its sample, this clonotype was seen a few times. The chain combines TRBV6-2 or TRBV6-3 with TRBJ2-5; 7 positions match TRBD2. The V gene end was trimmed by 1 base and the J gene end by 4 bases; junction bases not matched to a gene: 6. Germline V lookup: CDR1 MNHEY, CDR2 SVGEGT. The CDR3 runs to 15 residues. This CDR3 is CASSYWVASGETQYF. CDR3 nucleotide sequence: TGTGCCAGCAGTTACTGGGTGGCTAGCGGAGAGACCCAGTACTTC.

V and J are TRBV27 and TRBJ2-1, with a weak D call TRBD1 (8 bases). Germline-derived CDR1 and CDR2 are MNHEY and SMNVEV (reference sequence). The CDR3 contains 14 residues. The germline V and J ends were trimmed by 6 bases and 7 bases, with 16 bases remaining between them. CDR3 in DNA: TGTGCCAGCAGCCGGGACAGGCGGGGGAATGAGCAGTTCTTC. As protein: CASSRDRRGNEQFF.

This clonotype occurred a few times. V and J are TRBV28 and TRBJ2-3, with D possibly TRBD2 on 6 matching bases. This CDR3 is 17 amino acids long. Looked up from germline, CDR1 is MDHEN and CDR2 is SYDVKM. Trimming took 4 bases from V and 2 from J, leaving 19 bases between them. CDR3 region: CASSSDSLAVITDTQYF. CDR3 nucleotide sequence: TGTGCCAGCAGTTCGGATTCATTAGCGGTTATCACAGATACGCAGTATTTT.

This clonotype was counted between two and nine times. The V and J genes are TRBV10-3 and TRBJ2-7; D is possibly TRBD1 (7 bases). Per germline, CDR1 ENHRY and CDR2 SYGVKD. This CDR3 has 16 amino acids. V dropped 5 bases and J dropped 0 bases, with 17 bases sitting between them. CDR3 coding DNA: TGTGCCATCAGTAACCAAAGGGGGCGGGGCTCCTACGAGCAGTACTTC. As protein: CAISNQRGRGSYEQYF.

The table lists this clonotype with a few counts. The V call is TRBV7-2, the J call TRBJ1-2; D may be TRBD1 (5 bases). CDR1 and CDR2 from the germline V gene are SGHTA and FQGNSA. The length of the CDR3 is 13 residues. With 4 bases removed from V and 6 bases from J, the gap between germline ends came to 12 bases. The CDR3 DNA is TGTGCCAGCAGCTATCAGGGAGGACATGGCTACACCTTC. Translation: CASSYQGGHGYTF.

This clonotype was seen a few times. The CDR3 nucleotides read TGTGCCATCAGTGAGTCGGGGGGGTTCTCAGATACGCAGTATTTT. Translated: CAISESGGFSDTQYF. This chain links TRBV10-3 with TRBJ2-3; 7 positions agree with TRBD2. The junction had 4 bases not matched to a gene; V was cut back by 0 bases and J by 4 bases. The CDR3 has 15 amino acids. The germline V gene has CDR1 ENHRY and CDR2 SYGVKD.

This chain links TRBV6-5 with TRBJ1-1; 9 bases align to TRBD1. The CDR3 is 15 residues long. V lost 5 bases, J lost 5 bases, and 9 bases stayed unmatched. The germline V gene encodes CDR1 MNHEY and CDR2 SVGAGI. CDR3 sequence (DNA): TGTGCCAGCAGTACGGGACAGGGATTTAGGACTGAAGCTTTCTTT. Translated, it gives CASSTGQGFRTEAFF.

Only a few counts were recorded for this clonotype. In DNA, the CDR3 is TGTGCCATTCAAGTGGTGAGCGAGCAGTACTTC. This gives the protein CAIQVVSEQYF. The V call is TRBV2, the J call TRBJ2-7; D uncertain. CDR1 is SNHLY and CDR2 is FYNNEI in the germline V gene. The CDR3 is made up of 11 amino acids. Trimming left V 10 bases short and J 6 bases short, with 13 bases between.

The chain has TRBV2 and TRBJ2-7; no clear D gene. V lost 5 bases to trimming and J lost 4 bases, with 15 bases between them. Germline values: CDR1 SNHLY, CDR2 FYNNEI. This CDR3 region has 14 residues. This chain's CDR3 is CASSRKALIYEQYF. CDR3 coding DNA: TGTGCCAGCAGTCGAAAGGCTTTAATTTACGAGCAGTACTTC.

This clonotype has a count of ten or more. J is TRBJ2-5 and V is TRBV29-1; 8 bases are shared with TRBD1. The CDR3 is 15 residues long. J gave up 3 bases and V 1 base, and 7 bases lay outside the gene matches. Germline V gene sequence: CDR1 SQVTM, CDR2 ANQGSEA. The CDR3 coding sequence is TGCAGCGTTGAAGGTCTGGCAGGGGGCAAAGAGACCCAGTACTTC. The encoded protein is CSVEGLAGGKETQYF.

This clonotype has only a few counts. The chain carries TRBV6-5 and TRBJ2-1; D perhaps matches TRBD2 (6 bases). V was shortened by 2 bases and J by 2 bases, with 13 bases between the two germline ends. This CDR3 has 16 residues. Germline lookup yields CDR1 MNHEY and CDR2 SVGAGI. CDR3 loop: CASSYGSGPAYNEQFF. In DNA form, the CDR3 reads TGTGCCAGCAGTTACGGTAGCGGCCCGGCCTACAATGAGCAGTTCTTC.

This chain connects TRBV5-4 to TRBJ1-2; D is unclear. CDR3 length: 12 amino acids. V lost 5 bases and J 10 bases, leaving 15 bases between the germline ends. Germline assignment: CDR1 SGHNT and CDR2 YYREEE (reference sequence). CDR3 protein: CASRRGVNDYTF. CDR3 in DNA: TGTGCCAGCAGACGGGGAGTTAATGACTACACCTTC.